Following are 11 T cell receptor beta chains from one sample sequenced in a study of cytomegalovirus exposure and HLA in healthy donors. In the PCR, 60 Vbeta and 13 Jbeta primers were used. Using immunoSEQ multiplex PCR, the repertoire was profiled, and TCRdb retains in-frame clones only, with some absent. The sample has 150,000 to 200,000 clones, roughly 73% seen once. Sequenced input: PBMCs. The receptors were gathered from a woman aged 25 to 39 in good health and CMV-seronegative.

The chain combines TRBV15 with TRBJ1-1; 8 bases line up with TRBD1. Germline V gene sequence: CDR1 LNHNV, CDR2 YYDKDF (reference sequence). The CDR3 is 14 residues long. J was trimmed by 1 base and V by 5 bases; bases with no gene match: 3. The CDR3 nucleotides are TGTGCCACCAGCCCGCAGGGGGCGAACACTGAAGCTTTCTTT. Protein sequence: CATSPQGANTEAFF.

DNA of the CDR3: TGTGCCAGTAGTATAGAGGTGGTCAGGGTCGGAAACACCATATATTTT. It encodes CASSIEVVRVGNTIYF. The chain employs TRBV19 and TRBJ1-3, with D perhaps matching TRBD1 (5 bases). The CDR3 totals 16 residues. CDR1 is LNHDA, CDR2 SQIVND, per germline (reference sequence). V was shortened by 0 bases and J by 4 bases, with 13 bases between the two germline ends.

The gene calls are TRBV6-1 and TRBJ1-2, with D hard to call. V shed 5 bases and J shed 3 bases, with 7 bases lying between them. Looked up from germline, CDR1 is MNHNS and CDR2 is SASEGT. This CDR3 has 12 amino acids. DNA of the CDR3: TGTGCCAGCAGTACCTCGGACTATGGCTACACCTTC. This translates into CASSTSDYGYTF.

The chain has TRBV7-3 and TRBJ2-2, with 7 bases identical to TRBD1. Trimming cost V 5 bases and J 4 bases; bases outside gene matches: 10. This CDR3 region has 16 residues. Per the germline V gene, CDR1 is SGHTA and CDR2 is FQGTGA. The CDR3 loop reads CASSRTGRMGTGELFF. CDR3 sequence (DNA): TGTGCCAGCAGCAGGACAGGCCGAATGGGCACCGGGGAGCTGTTTTTT.

This chain connects TRBV30 to TRBJ2-1, with a possible D match to TRBD1 (6 bases). Trimming took off 8 bases at V and 3 bases at J, with 14 bases between the two ends. Germline V gene lookup returns CDR1 GTSNPN and CDR2 SVGIG (reference sequence). This CDR3 has 13 amino acids. The CDR3 reads CAQFRQVYNEQFF. CDR3 nucleotides: TGTGCCCAGTTCCGACAGGTCTACAATGAGCAGTTCTTC.

The chain links TRBV18 to TRBJ1-4; D not certain. CDR3 length: 15 residues. The V end was cut by 0 bases, the J end by 9 bases, with 14 bases between. The germline V gene has CDR1 KGHSH and CDR2 LQKENI. CDR3 coding DNA: TGTGCCAGCTCACCACCGCAACAGAGGGCCAAAAAACTGTTTTTT. Protein: CASSPPQQRAKKLFF.

V gene TRBV4-3 combines with J gene TRBJ2-7, with 7 bases lining up with TRBD1. Germline loops: CDR1 LGHNA, CDR2 YSLEER. The CDR3 has 14 amino acids. Trimming took 3 bases from V and 9 from J; bases not matched to a gene: 11. The CDR3 here is CASSQDEGAVGQYF. DNA for the CDR3: TGCGCCAGCAGCCAGGATGAGGGGGCGGTAGGGCAGTACTTC.

V is TRBV6-5 and J is TRBJ1-1, with D possibly matching TRBD1 (6 bases). With 6 bases removed from V and 3 bases from J, the gap between germline ends came to 14 bases. Germline-derived CDR1 and CDR2 are MNHEY and SVGAGI. The CDR3 covers 14 residues. CDR3 loop: CASSRRAGDTEAFF. In DNA form, the CDR3 reads TGTGCCAGCAGCCGACGGGCAGGGGACACTGAAGCTTTCTTT.

DNA for the CDR3: TGCGCCAGCAGCCAAGAGGTGGGACAGGGCTACGAGCAGTACTTC. Translated, it gives CASSQEVGQGYEQYF. The V and J genes are TRBV4-1 and TRBJ2-7, with 9 nucleotides matching TRBD1. Per the germline V gene, CDR1 is MGHRA and CDR2 is YSYEKL. The CDR3 sequence is 15 residues long. The V and J ends lost 0 bases and 3 bases, in that order; junction bases with no gene match: 3.

The table lists this clone with a count of one. The V call is TRBV18, the J call TRBJ1-4; the match to TRBD1 covers 8 bases. The ends lost 4 bases at V and 4 bases at J; junction bases unmatched: 2. The CDR3 is 14 amino acids. Germline CDR1 reads KGHSH; CDR2 reads LQKENI. CDR3 DNA sequence: TGTGCCAGCTCACGGGGACAGGATAATGAAAAACTGTTTTTT. It is translated as CASSRGQDNEKLFF.

The V and J genes are TRBV7-2 and TRBJ1-1, with TRBD1 as a possible D gene (6 bases). The germline CDR1 and CDR2 sequences are SGHTA and FQGNSA. The CDR3 runs to 14 residues. V shed 3 bases and J shed 5 bases, with 13 bases lying between them. Here the CDR3 reads CASSLWTAETEAFF. In DNA form, the CDR3 reads TGTGCCAGCAGCTTGTGGACAGCCGAGACTGAAGCTTTCTTT.